The 26 T cell receptor beta chains in this list originate from one sample, sequenced in a study of metastatic and nonmetastatic thyroid tumors. Patients were all untreated before their thyroid surgery. TCRdb ran MiXCR on the PCR reads. The sample has under 55,000 clones; 17% are singletons. The sequencing sample was made of blood. The receptors were sampled from a female donor with papillary thyroid cancer or a benign thyroid nodule (not recorded which). Some clones in this sample may be carry-over from other donors' samples.

This clone occurred many times. This sequence may be a read error, since a much larger clone differs from it by one base. The genes are TRBV2 and TRBJ2-7; 13 nucleotides match TRBD2. CDR3 length equals 15 residues. Trimming at V came to 4 bases and at J to 2 bases, leaving 2 bases not matched to a gene. Per the germline V gene, CDR1 is SNHLY and CDR2 is FYNNEI. For the CDR3, the DNA is TGTGCCAGCAGTGGGGGACTAGCGGGGACCTACGAGCAGTACTTC. Translation: CASSGGLAGTYEQYF.

With regard to this clone: An end of the junction does not agree with germline; a read error may underlie this. Other nucleotide sequences in the sample specify the same CDR3. The chain links TRBV24-1 to TRBJ2-2; TRBD2 matches 13 bases. In germline, CDR1 is KGHDR, CDR2 SFDVKD. The CDR3 spans 17 residues. CDR3 residues: CATSDPGTSGRDGELFF. The CDR3 DNA reads as TGTGCCACCAGTGACCCTGGCACTAGCGGGAGGGACGGGGAGCTATTTTTT.

This chain connects TRBV27 to TRBJ2-7; unclear D gene. This CDR3 is built from 13 residues. The germline V and J ends were trimmed by 7 bases and 5 bases, with 15 bases remaining between them. The germline V gene encodes CDR1 MNHEY and CDR2 SMNVEV (reference sequence). CDR3 protein: CASIPKDTNEQYF. The CDR3 bases are TGTGCCAGCATCCCGAAAGATACAAACGAGCAGTACTTC.

This clone has ten or more counts. The chain employs TRBV19 and TRBJ2-2; 7 bases are shared with TRBD1. This CDR3 contains 15 residues. Trimming removed 5 bases from V and 5 bases from J; junction bases left unmatched: 8. The V gene's germline CDR1 is LNHDA and CDR2 SQIVND (reference sequence). In DNA, the CDR3 is TGTGCCAGTAGTCCACGGACAGGAGCTACCGGGGAGCTGTTTTTT. Translated, it gives CASSPRTGATGELFF.

Turning to this clone: Germline and junction disagree at one end, which may indicate a read error. The chain has TRBV5-1 and TRBJ1-1; 7 nucleotides align to TRBD1. This CDR3 comprises 15 residues. Germline V gene lookup returns CDR1 SGHRS and CDR2 YFSETQ. The CDR3 coding sequence is TGCGCCAGCAGCTTGGTTCGCAGGGGGACGTCTGAAGCTTTATTT. It specifies CASSLVRRGTSEALF.

CDR3 sequence reads: CSARRGSVGDGYTF. The CDR3 nucleotides read TGCAGTGCTAGACGGGGGTCCGTTGGCGATGGCTACACCTTC. The V gene is TRBV20-1, the J gene TRBJ1-2, with D possibly being TRBD1 (5 bases). The CDR3 is 14 residues long. V shed 2 bases and J shed 6 bases, with 16 bases lying between them. Germline values: CDR1 DFQATT, CDR2 SNEGSKA (reference sequence).

This clone appeared a few times. V is TRBV5-1 and J is TRBJ2-7, with D perhaps TRBD2 (7 bases). The CDR3 is 15 amino acids. Germline values: CDR1 SGHRS, CDR2 YFSETQ. The germline V and J ends were trimmed by 0 bases and 2 bases, with 12 bases remaining between them. In DNA, the CDR3 is TGCGCCAGCAGCTTGGTGGGGAGGGGGACCTACGAGCAGTACTTC. It translates to CASSLVGRGTYEQYF.

This clone has ten or more counts. This rearrangement joins TRBV4-1 to TRBJ2-5, with D perhaps TRBD1 (5 bases). The CDR3 contains 16 residues. V lost 0 bases and J 1 base, leaving 12 bases between the germline ends. Germline CDR1 MGHRA, CDR2 YSYEKL. CDR3 DNA sequence: TGCGCCAGCAGCCAAGATCTAAGGGGCGGCCAAGAGACCCAGTACTTC. This encodes CASSQDLRGGQETQYF.

Turning to this clone: Mismatch with germline at one junction end may stem from a read error. The V gene is TRBV28, the J gene TRBJ1-2, with 8 bases fitting TRBD1. Looked up from germline, CDR1 is MDHEN and CDR2 is SYDVKM. The CDR3 totals 15 residues. CDR3 in DNA: TGTGCCAGCAGGAAAACCCCCAGGGGGCCCTATGGCTACATCTTC. This sequence encodes CASRKTPRGPYGYIF.

This clone was recorded many times. This chain uses TRBV18 with TRBJ2-6, with 7 bases fitting TRBD1. Germline CDR1 is KGHSH and CDR2 is LQKENI. The CDR3 runs to 19 residues. V was clipped by 1 base and J by 0 bases; unmatched bases: 9. CDR3: CASSPRTGTVDSGANVLTF. DNA for the CDR3: TGTGCCAGCTCACCACGAACCGGGACAGTTGACTCTGGGGCCAACGTCCTGACTTTC.

V is TRBV20-1 and J is TRBJ2-7; no firm D call. V lost 0 bases to trimming and J lost 0 bases, with 9 bases between them. The CDR3 is made up of 14 amino acids. Germline lookup yields CDR1 DFQATT and CDR2 SNEGSKA (reference sequence). CDR3: CSARDVQSSYEQYF. In DNA, the CDR3 is TGCAGTGCTAGAGACGTCCAGAGCTCCTACGAGCAGTACTTC.

The genes are TRBV19 and TRBJ2-1; TRBD2 agrees at 15 bases. This CDR3 region has 18 residues. The germline V gene encodes CDR1 LNHDA and CDR2 SQIVND (reference sequence). The V and J ends lost 5 bases and 8 bases, in that order; junction bases with no gene match: 13. CDR3 in amino acids: CASSPSPPGTSGRYEQFF. The CDR3 DNA is TGTGCCAGTAGTCCCTCCCCCCCCGGGACTAGCGGGAGGTATGAGCAGTTCTTC.

This clone was recorded many times. The chain recombines TRBV6-1 with TRBJ1-4, with D maybe TRBD1 (5 bases). The CDR3 has 16 amino acids. Germline CDR1 reads MNHNS; CDR2 reads SASEGT. Trimming left V 0 bases short and J 8 bases short, with 16 bases between. The CDR3 protein is CASSEALTGLREKLFF. In DNA form, the CDR3 reads TGTGCCAGCAGTGAAGCGCTAACAGGTCTTAGAGAAAAACTGTTTTTT.

In its sample, this clone was seen many times. The chain employs TRBV6-1 and TRBJ1-6; D is ambiguous. V was trimmed by 8 bases and J by 9 bases, leaving 20 bases between them. The CDR3 length is 15 residues. Looked up from germline, CDR1 is MNHNS and CDR2 is SASEGT. The CDR3 coding sequence is TGTGCCAGCGGTGTGGAGACGGTCGGGAGTTCACCCCTCCACTTT. It translates to CASGVETVGSSPLHF.

The chain has TRBV11-2 and TRBJ2-3, with 9 bases matching TRBD2. Germline-derived CDR1 and CDR2 are SGHAT and FQNNGV. This CDR3 has 16 amino acids. V was clipped by 3 bases and J by 6 bases; unmatched bases: 10. Written as DNA, the CDR3 is TGTGCCAGCAGCTTGCTTGGACTAGCGCATCAGGATACGCAGTATTTT. Its translation is CASSLLGLAHQDTQYF.

The table lists this clone with a few counts. CDR3 DNA sequence: TGTGCCATCAGTGAGGTGGGGGGGGTGCAGTACTTC. Translating gives CAISEVGGVQYF. This sequence joins TRBV10-3 and TRBJ2-7, with 7 bases matching TRBD2. V lost 2 bases to trimming and J lost 9 bases; unmatched junction nucleotides: 4. Germline CDR1 ENHRY, CDR2 SYGVKD. The CDR3 runs 12 residues.

With respect to this clone: A much larger clone lies a single base off, so this may be a read error. This chain joins TRBV7-9 and TRBJ2-5, with D unclear. The CDR3 spans 12 residues. Per germline, CDR1 SEHNR and CDR2 FQNEAQ (reference sequence). V was shortened by 5 bases and J by 3 bases, with 7 bases between the two germline ends. The DNA for the CDR3 is TGTGCCAGCAGCGACATAGAAGAGACCCAGTACTTC. Amino acid sequence: CASSDIEETQYF.

Many counts were recorded for this clone. The V and J genes are TRBV20-1 and TRBJ2-1; D gene ambiguous. The CDR3 is made up of 12 amino acids. CDR1 is DFQATT, CDR2 SNEGSKA, per germline (reference sequence). The V end lost 3 bases, the J end lost 4 bases, and 7 bases lay between the germline ends. CDR3 DNA: TGCAGTGCTAGCCACCGGTACAATGAGCAGTTCTTC. Protein sequence: CSASHRYNEQFF.

The chain couples TRBV5-4 to TRBJ2-7; TRBD2 aligns across 7 bases. V shed 1 base, J shed 3 bases, and the junction held 7 bases outside the gene matches. The CDR3 is 15 amino acids. The germline V gene has CDR1 SGHNT and CDR2 YYREEE (reference sequence). The CDR3 DNA is TGTGCCAGCAGCTTGATGGGACTAAGAAGCTACGAGCAGTACTTC. It translates to CASSLMGLRSYEQYF.

As regards this clone: The CDR3 does not close with the conserved phenylalanine or tryptophan, likely indicating a read error. The DNA is omitted, as the CDR3 cannot be located on it reliably, and the CDR3 follows TCRdb's listing. The chain has TRBV7-9 and TRBJ2-6; TRBD1, as called in the table, went unchecked against the DNA. The germline V gene encodes CDR1 SEHNR and CDR2 FQNEAQ (reference sequence). The CDR3 is 8 residues long, ends included. The chain's CDR3 is CASSSGGG.

This clone was counted only a few times. The gene calls are TRBV10-1 and TRBJ2-1, with 8 nucleotides matching TRBD1. The CDR3 length is 14 residues. Trimming removed 1 base from V and 8 bases from J; junction bases left unmatched: 4. Germline loops: CDR1 WNHNN, CDR2 SYGVQD (reference sequence). DNA of the CDR3: TGCGCCAGCAGTGAGTGTACAGGGGGACATGAGCAGTTCTTC. It yields the protein CASSECTGGHEQFF.

In this sample, this clone turned up once. J is TRBJ2-7 and V is TRBV4-2; 7 bases align to TRBD1. This CDR3 comprises 15 residues. V shed 0 bases and J 3 bases; nucleotides not matched to a gene: 5. The germline V gene encodes CDR1 LGHNA and CDR2 YNFKEQ. The CDR3 loop is CASSQEYSGGYEQYF. The CDR3 coding sequence is TGTGCCAGCAGCCAAGAGTACTCAGGGGGCTACGAGCAGTACTTC.

This rearrangement joins TRBV6-6 to TRBJ1-2; 10 bases line up with TRBD1. From germline, CDR1 is MNHNY and CDR2 SVGAGI (reference sequence). The CDR3 consists of 18 residues. The trim removed 6 bases at V and 6 bases at J, leaving 19 bases unmatched. The chain's CDR3 is CASRPTPGQGNRGDGYTF. In nucleotides, the CDR3 is TGTGCCAGCAGACCCACCCCGGGACAGGGGAATCGAGGAGATGGCTACACCTTC.

With respect to this clone: The junction departs from the called germline gene at one end, perhaps through a read error. This chain links TRBV5-1 with TRBJ2-2; 8 positions match TRBD1. CDR1 is SGHRS, CDR2 YFSETQ, per germline. CDR3 length: 15 residues. CDR3 nucleotide sequence: TGCGCCAGCAGCTTGGCTTACAGGGGGGCCGGTGAGCTGTTTTTT. Translation gives CASSLAYRGAGELFF.

This clone was counted ten times or more. This rearrangement joins TRBV10-3 to TRBJ1-6; D is perhaps TRBD1 (5 bases). CDR3 length: 14 residues. Trimming removed 6 bases at V and 8 bases at J, with 14 bases between. Germline CDR1 is ENHRY and CDR2 is SYGVKD. The CDR3 protein is CAISRGLSDSPLHF. DNA for the CDR3: TGTGCCATCAGCCGGGGGTTATCGGATTCACCCCTCCACTTT.

There are many counts of this clone. This rearrangement joins TRBV28 to TRBJ2-1; TRBD1 is a possible D gene (5 bases). The CDR3 sequence is 12 residues long. V lost 5 bases to trimming and J lost 7 bases, with 9 bases between them. CDR1 is MDHEN and CDR2 is SYDVKM in the germline V gene. CDR3 sequence (DNA): TGTGCCAGCAGTCCCCAGGGTAATGAGCAGTTCTTC. Translated: CASSPQGNEQFF.